The 8 T cell receptor beta chains below come from one sample, sequenced in a study of blood T cell repertoires in COVID-19. Method: immunoSEQ multiplex PCR; TCRdb's copy keeps in-frame clones and lacks some. The sample shows approximately 180,000 clones, 85% to 90% of them seen only once. Material for sequencing was peripheral blood. The receptor set was obtained from a man between 35 and 55 years old with active or convalescent COVID-19.

The table lists this clone with a few counts. CDR3: CASSDVTGYGYTF. Written as DNA, the CDR3 is TGTGCCAGCAGTGATGTTACAGGTTATGGCTACACCTTC. This sequence joins TRBV28 and TRBJ1-2; perhaps TRBD1 as D (5 bases). Germline V gene sequence: CDR1 MDHEN, CDR2 SYDVKM. CDR3 length: 13 residues. V shed 5 bases and J shed 5 bases, with 12 bases lying between them.

V usage is TRBV10-3 and J usage is TRBJ2-3, with TRBD2 identical over 9 bases. Germline lookup yields CDR1 ENHRY and CDR2 SYGVKD. Trimming at V came to 4 bases and at J to 2 bases, leaving 10 bases not matched to a gene. This CDR3 contains 17 residues. The chain's CDR3 is CAISGEVSGGNTDTQYF. In DNA form, the CDR3 reads TGTGCCATCAGTGGCGAGGTTAGCGGGGGTAACACAGATACGCAGTATTTT.

This clone was seen a handful of times. This chain joins TRBV6-2 or TRBV6-3 and TRBJ1-2; D call uncertain. The CDR3 totals 13 residues. Trimming cost V 0 bases and J 6 bases, with 8 bases left between them. Germline CDR1 and CDR2: MNHEY and SVGEGT. In nucleotides, the CDR3 is TGTGCCAGCAGTTACTCGCTACAGAATGGCTACACCTTC. The encoded protein is CASSYSLQNGYTF.

V and J are TRBV20-1 and TRBJ1-1; D is unresolved. The CDR3 covers 13 residues. V gave up 3 bases and J gave up 11 bases, with 19 bases separating them. Germline-derived CDR1 and CDR2 are DFQATT and SNEGSKA (reference sequence). The CDR3 sequence: CSASSPGPELAFF. In nucleotides, the CDR3 is TGCAGTGCTAGTTCACCAGGCCCTGAGTTGGCTTTCTTT.

The chain recombines TRBV27 with TRBJ2-5, with 8 positions matching TRBD2. With 6 bases clipped from V and 5 bases from J, the junction kept 5 bases outside the gene matches. CDR1 is MNHEY and CDR2 is SMNVEV in the germline V gene (reference sequence). This CDR3 region has 13 residues. CDR3 sequence reads: CASSRTSWETQYF. Written as DNA, the CDR3 is TGTGCCAGCAGCAGGACTAGCTGGGAGACCCAGTACTTC.

This clone was found a few times. The chain employs TRBV2 and TRBJ1-5; weak D call: TRBD1 (5 bases). This CDR3 region has 15 residues. Germline assignment: CDR1 SNHLY and CDR2 FYNNEI. The germline V and J ends were trimmed by 6 bases and 0 bases, with 12 bases remaining between them. The CDR3 region has the DNA TGTGCCAGCAGAGACAGATCATATAGCAATCAGCCCCAGCATTTT. The encoded protein is CASRDRSYSNQPQHF.

CDR3 in DNA: TGTGCCAGCAGTTTCACACCTAGGGCAGGGTCCAAAAACATTCAGTACTTC. Translation: CASSFTPRAGSKNIQYF. This sequence joins TRBV28 and TRBJ2-4, with a weak D call TRBD1 (5 bases). From germline, CDR1 is MDHEN and CDR2 SYDVKM. V was clipped by 3 bases and J by 2 bases, with 17 bases between them. The CDR3 runs 17 residues. Full variable domain (rest looked up from reference TRBV28 and TRBJ2-4): DVKVTQSSRYLVKRTGEKVFLECVQDMDHENMFWYRQDPGLGLRLIYFSYDVKMKEKGDIPEGYSVSREKKERFSLILESASTNQTSMYLCASSFTPRAGSKNIQYFGAGTRLSVL.

The chain uses TRBV2 and TRBJ2-1, with TRBD2 matching 8 bases. This CDR3 comprises 16 residues. V was pared by 6 bases and J by 4 bases, with 11 bases of the junction left unmatched. The germline V gene encodes CDR1 SNHLY and CDR2 FYNNEI. The CDR3 here is CASRLGGTSAYNEQFF. CDR3 DNA: TGTGCCAGCAGACTAGGGGGGACTAGTGCTTACAATGAGCAGTTCTTC.